The rows below give T cell receptor beta chains drawn from one sample of a study of CD8 T cells in ankylosing spondylitis. TCRdb used MiXCR to reprocess the 5' RACE reads, holding one entry per CDR3 protein. The table lists around 300,000 distinct CDR3 sequences, about 14% of them singletons. The sequencing sample was made of blood, either unsorted or a sorted T cell fraction (not recorded which). The origin of the receptors is a male donor with ankylosing spondylitis or in good health (not recorded which). Both conserved end residues are part of each CDR3. The D gene is left open where the match is weak. For some rows the clone size is stated as once, few or many, or as a class when expanded; others skip it.

CDR3 protein: CATSRRDPSYNEQFF
CDR3 DNA: TGTGCCACCAGCAGGCGGGACCCATCCTACAATGAGCAGTTCTTC
D gene: NA
V gene: TRBV15
clone size: NA
CDR3 length: 15
J gene: TRBJ2-1

CDR3 protein: CASSLGTGVNQPQHF
CDR3 DNA: TGTGCCAGCAGTTTGGGGACAGGGGTGAATCAGCCCCAGCATTTT
D gene: TRBD1
V gene: TRBV5-5
clone size: many
CDR3 length: 15
J gene: TRBJ1-5

CDR3 protein: CSAETGSTGELFF
CDR3 DNA: TGCAGTGCGGAAACAGGGTCCACCGGGGAGCTGTTTTTT
D gene: NA
V gene: TRBV20-1
clone size: few
CDR3 length: 13
J gene: TRBJ2-2

CDR3 protein: CASSEDGAGELFF
CDR3 DNA: TGTGCCAGCAGTGAAGATGGGGCCGGGGAGCTGTTTTTT
D gene: NA
V gene: TRBV6-1
clone size: NA
CDR3 length: 13
J gene: TRBJ2-2

CDR3 protein: CASSPFQAANTGELFF
CDR3 DNA: TGTGCCAGCTCACCATTTCAGGCGGCGAACACCGGGGAGCTGTTTTTT
D gene: NA
V gene: TRBV18
clone size: few
CDR3 length: 16
J gene: TRBJ2-2

CDR3 protein: CASSLAGGGGYGYTF
CDR3 DNA: TGCGCCAGCAGCTTGGCAGGGGGCGGCGGCTATGGCTACACCTTC
D gene: TRBD1
V gene: TRBV5-1
clone size: many
CDR3 length: 15
J gene: TRBJ1-2

CDR3 protein: CATSRLFNEQFF
CDR3 DNA: TGTGCCACCAGCCGCCTCTTCAATGAGCAGTTCTTC
D gene: NA
V gene: TRBV15
clone size: NA
CDR3 length: 12
J gene: TRBJ2-1

CDR3 protein: CASSLELQANTGELFF
CDR3 DNA: TGCGCCAGCAGCTTGGAATTACAGGCGAACACCGGGGAGCTGTTTTTT
D gene: NA
V gene: TRBV5-1
clone size: NA
CDR3 length: 16
J gene: TRBJ2-2

CDR3 protein: CSAMDRGITDTQYF
CDR3 DNA: TGCAGTGCTATGGACAGGGGTATCACAGATACGCAGTATTTT
D gene: TRBD1
V gene: TRBV20-1
clone size: few
CDR3 length: 14
J gene: TRBJ2-3

CDR3 protein: CASSRDGANSPLHF
CDR3 DNA: TGTGCCAGCAGCCGGGACGGAGCTAATTCACCCCTCCACTTT
D gene: NA
V gene: TRBV7-9
clone size: NA
CDR3 length: 14
J gene: TRBJ1-6

CDR3 protein: CASSERTGRHEQFF
CDR3 DNA: TGTGCCAGCAGTGAAAGGACAGGCAGGCATGAGCAGTTCTTC
D gene: TRBD1
V gene: TRBV2
clone size: NA
CDR3 length: 14
J gene: TRBJ2-1

CDR3 protein: CASSPRDSSMGGYTF
CDR3 DNA: TGTGCCAGCAGTCCTCGGGACTCTTCAATGGGGGGCTACACCTTC
D gene: NA
V gene: TRBV12-3/TRBV12-4
clone size: few
CDR3 length: 15
J gene: TRBJ1-2

CDR3 protein: CSASAGTGTDTQYF
CDR3 DNA: TGCAGTGCTTCCGCCGGGACAGGGACAGATACGCAGTATTTT
D gene: TRBD1
V gene: TRBV20-1
clone size: NA
CDR3 length: 14
J gene: TRBJ2-3

CDR3 protein: CASTLYHATGELFF
CDR3 DNA: TGTGCCAGCACTCTATACCACGCCACCGGGGAGCTGTTTTTT
D gene: NA
V gene: TRBV12-3/TRBV12-4
clone size: many
CDR3 length: 14
J gene: TRBJ2-2

CDR3 protein: CSVAGRDTDTQYF
CDR3 DNA: TGCAGCGTTGCCGGCAGAGACACAGATACGCAGTATTTT
D gene: NA
V gene: TRBV29-1
clone size: few
CDR3 length: 13
J gene: TRBJ2-3

CDR3 protein: CASSQGQAAYEQYF
CDR3 DNA: TGTGCCAGCTCCCAGGGACAGGCAGCCTACGAGCAGTACTTC
D gene: TRBD1
V gene: TRBV19
clone size: few
CDR3 length: 14
J gene: TRBJ2-7

CDR3 protein: CSAPQGTSYEQYF
CDR3 DNA: TGCAGTGCTCCCCAGGGTACCTCCTACGAGCAGTACTTC
D gene: NA
V gene: TRBV20-1
clone size: few
CDR3 length: 13
J gene: TRBJ2-7

CDR3 protein: CASTIGGDSSPLHF
CDR3 DNA: TGTGCCAGCACCATTGGTGGGGACAGCTCACCCCTCCACTTT
D gene: TRBD1
V gene: TRBV11-3
clone size: few
CDR3 length: 14
J gene: TRBJ1-6

CDR3 protein: CAWSSGRSGANVLTF
CDR3 DNA: TGTGCCTGGAGCTCAGGGAGATCTGGGGCCAACGTCCTGACTTTC
D gene: NA
V gene: TRBV30
clone size: NA
CDR3 length: 15
J gene: TRBJ2-6

CDR3 protein: CASSELWTGTADTQYF
CDR3 DNA: TGTGCCAGCAGTGAATTGTGGACAGGGACGGCAGATACGCAGTATTTT
D gene: TRBD1
V gene: TRBV25-1
clone size: many
CDR3 length: 16
J gene: TRBJ2-3

CDR3 protein: CASRGMGQSTETQYF
CDR3 DNA: TGCGCCAGCAGGGGAATGGGACAGTCAACGGAGACCCAGTACTTC
D gene: TRBD1
V gene: TRBV5-1
clone size: few
CDR3 length: 15
J gene: TRBJ2-5

CDR3 protein: CASSAGEGDESSYEQYF
CDR3 DNA: TGTGCCAGCAGCGCGGGGGAGGGGGACGAGAGCTCCTACGAGCAGTACTTC
D gene: NA
V gene: TRBV11-2
clone size: NA
CDR3 length: 17
J gene: TRBJ2-7

CDR3 protein: CASSQDRASYNEQFF
CDR3 DNA: TGTGCCAGCAGCCAAGATAGAGCCAGCTACAATGAGCAGTTCTTC
D gene: NA
V gene: TRBV4-2
clone size: few
CDR3 length: 15
J gene: TRBJ2-1

CDR3 protein: CASSSHGAGEPQHF
CDR3 DNA: TGTGCCAGCAGCTCCCACGGGGCCGGGGAGCCCCAGCATTTT
D gene: NA
V gene: TRBV7-2
clone size: few
CDR3 length: 14
J gene: TRBJ1-5

CDR3 protein: CASSQEGAREQFF
CDR3 DNA: TGTGCCAGCAGCCAAGAAGGAGCAAGGGAGCAGTTCTTC
D gene: NA
V gene: TRBV3-1
clone size: NA
CDR3 length: 13
J gene: TRBJ2-1

CDR3 protein: CAISEALLQETQYF
CDR3 DNA: TGTGCCATCAGTGAGGCACTTCTCCAAGAGACCCAGTACTTC
D gene: NA
V gene: TRBV10-3
clone size: many
CDR3 length: 14
J gene: TRBJ2-5

CDR3 protein: CASSDARGYGYTF
CDR3 DNA: TGTGCCAGCAGTGACGCGAGGGGCTATGGCTACACCTTC
D gene: NA
V gene: TRBV28
clone size: NA
CDR3 length: 13
J gene: TRBJ1-2

CDR3 protein: CASSKDRDYEQYF
CDR3 DNA: TGTGCCAGCAGCAAGGACAGAGACTACGAGCAGTACTTC
D gene: NA
V gene: TRBV27
clone size: few
CDR3 length: 13
J gene: TRBJ2-7

CDR3 protein: CAISFRTSVDEQFF
CDR3 DNA: TGTGCCATCAGTTTCCGGACTAGCGTGGATGAGCAGTTCTTC
D gene: TRBD2
V gene: TRBV10-3
clone size: NA
CDR3 length: 14
J gene: TRBJ2-1

CDR3 protein: CASKDRWSSYEQYF
CDR3 DNA: TGTGCCAGCAAAGACAGGTGGAGCTCCTACGAGCAGTACTTC
D gene: NA
V gene: TRBV6-1
clone size: few
CDR3 length: 14
J gene: TRBJ2-7

CDR3 protein: CASSSGSVNTEAFF
CDR3 DNA: TGCGCCAGCAGCTCCGGGAGTGTGAACACTGAAGCTTTCTTT
D gene: NA
V gene: TRBV5-1
clone size: few
CDR3 length: 14
J gene: TRBJ1-1

CDR3 protein: CASSYPGLAGASEQFF
CDR3 DNA: TGTGCCAGCAGCTACCCGGGACTAGCGGGAGCATCCGAGCAGTTCTTC
D gene: TRBD2
V gene: TRBV7-2
clone size: few
CDR3 length: 16
J gene: TRBJ2-1

CDR3 protein: CASSPLLQGGVGGANVLTF
CDR3 DNA: TGCGCCAGCAGCCCCCTACTACAGGGTGGGGTAGGTGGGGCCAACGTCCTGACTTTC
D gene: NA
V gene: TRBV5-1
clone size: NA
CDR3 length: 19
J gene: TRBJ2-6

CDR3 protein: CASSLALAGDEQFF
CDR3 DNA: TGTGCCAGCAGCTTAGCGTTGGCCGGGGATGAGCAGTTCTTC
D gene: NA
V gene: TRBV7-8
clone size: NA
CDR3 length: 14
J gene: TRBJ2-1

CDR3 protein: CASAKVGTGELFF
CDR3 DNA: TGTGCCAGCGCGAAGGTGGGCACCGGGGAGCTGTTTTTT
D gene: NA
V gene: TRBV7-2
clone size: once
CDR3 length: 13
J gene: TRBJ2-2

CDR3 protein: CAWSVDLSWGYSYEQYF
CDR3 DNA: TGTGCCTGGAGTGTAGACCTTAGTTGGGGGTACTCCTACGAGCAGTACTTC
D gene: NA
V gene: TRBV30
clone size: NA
CDR3 length: 17
J gene: TRBJ2-7

CDR3 protein: CASSFQTRWADTQYF
CDR3 DNA: TGTGCCAGCAGCTTCCAAACCCGGTGGGCAGATACGCAGTATTTT
D gene: NA
V gene: TRBV7-8
clone size: NA
CDR3 length: 15
J gene: TRBJ2-3

CDR3 protein: CASSIETSGAYNEQFF
CDR3 DNA: TGTGCCAGTAGTATAGAGACTAGCGGGGCCTACAATGAGCAGTTCTTC
D gene: TRBD2
V gene: TRBV19
clone size: NA
CDR3 length: 16
J gene: TRBJ2-1

CDR3 protein: CASSGSGTGPISGANVLTF
CDR3 DNA: TGCGCCAGCAGCGGCTCCGGGACAGGTCCTATCTCTGGGGCCAACGTCCTGACTTTC
D gene: TRBD1
V gene: TRBV5-1
clone size: few
CDR3 length: 19
J gene: TRBJ2-6

CDR3 protein: CSARNAGGPSDTQYF
CDR3 DNA: TGCAGTGCTAGAAACGCGGGAGGGCCTTCAGATACGCAGTATTTT
D gene: TRBD2
V gene: TRBV20-1
clone size: few
CDR3 length: 15
J gene: TRBJ2-3

CDR3 protein: CAWRAGGGAHEQYF
CDR3 DNA: TGTGCCTGGAGGGCTGGCGGGGGGGCCCACGAGCAGTACTTC
D gene: TRBD2
V gene: TRBV30
clone size: many
CDR3 length: 14
J gene: TRBJ2-7

CDR3 protein: CSARLAGGAYNEQFF
CDR3 DNA: TGCAGTGCGAGACTAGCGGGAGGTGCCTACAATGAGCAGTTCTTC
D gene: TRBD2
V gene: TRBV20-1
clone size: few
CDR3 length: 15
J gene: TRBJ2-1

CDR3 protein: CASSLSDNYGYTF
CDR3 DNA: TGTGCCAGCAGCTTGTCGGATAACTATGGCTACACCTTC
D gene: NA
V gene: TRBV7-2
clone size: NA
CDR3 length: 13
J gene: TRBJ1-2

CDR3 protein: CASSPPTGGRAGNEQFF
CDR3 DNA: TGTGCCAGCAGTCCTCCCACCGGCGGGAGGGCCGGTAATGAGCAGTTCTTC
D gene: TRBD2
V gene: TRBV12-3/TRBV12-4
clone size: many
CDR3 length: 17
J gene: TRBJ2-1

CDR3 protein: CASSVTGWRVNTEAFF
CDR3 DNA: TGTGCCAGCAGCGTGACAGGGTGGAGAGTAAACACTGAAGCTTTCTTT
D gene: TRBD1
V gene: TRBV5-6
clone size: NA
CDR3 length: 16
J gene: TRBJ1-1

CDR3 protein: CASSSHSSGGVDTDTQYF
CDR3 DNA: TGTGCCAGCAGTTCCCACTCTAGCGGGGGGGTCGACACAGATACGCAGTATTTT
D gene: TRBD2
V gene: TRBV12-3/TRBV12-4
clone size: NA
CDR3 length: 18
J gene: TRBJ2-3

CDR3 protein: CASSQDGRTGDTEAFF
CDR3 DNA: TGTGCCAGCAGCCAAGATGGGAGGACAGGGGACACTGAAGCTTTCTTT
D gene: TRBD1
V gene: TRBV3-1
clone size: few
CDR3 length: 16
J gene: TRBJ1-1

CDR3 protein: CSVEENRVNGYTF
CDR3 DNA: TGCAGCGTTGAAGAAAACAGGGTCAATGGCTACACCTTC
D gene: NA
V gene: TRBV29-1
clone size: many
CDR3 length: 13
J gene: TRBJ1-2